The rows below give T cell receptor beta chains drawn from one sample of a study of CD8 T cells in ankylosing spondylitis. From the 5' RACE reads, TCRdb called clonotypes with MiXCR, one entry per CDR3 protein. Found here are some 130,000 distinct CDR3 sequences, about 8% of them singletons; the top ten hold approximately 7%. Sequencing used synovial fluid, either unsorted or a sorted T cell fraction (not recorded which). The source of these receptors is a male donor with ankylosing spondylitis. The CDR3 runs from the conserved cysteine through the conserved F or W. D genes are given only for firm matches. Clone size is stated in some rows and not others, as once, few, many or a class when expanded.

d_gene	j_gene	v_gene	abundance	CDR3aa	CDR3nt
TRBD1	TRBJ2-5	TRBV18	few	CASSPPGQGRETQYF	TGTGCCAGCTCACCCCCAGGACAGGGCAGAGAGACCCAGTACTTC
TRBD2	TRBJ2-4	TRBV4-3	many	CASSQDGLAGTKNIQYF	TGCGCCAGCAGCCAAGATGGGCTAGCGGGGACGAAAAACATTCAGTACTTC
.	TRBJ2-1	TRBV20-1	few	CSAREPQAVYNEQFF	TGCAGTGCTAGAGAACCCCAGGCGGTCTACAATGAGCAGTTCTTC
.	TRBJ1-6	TRBV20-1	few	CSAPDSSYNSPLHF	TGCAGTGCCCCCGACAGCTCCTATAATTCACCCCTCCACTTT
.	TRBJ1-1	TRBV29-1	many	CSGSSGSNTEAFF	TGCAGCGGGTCCTCGGGATCGAACACTGAAGCTTTCTTT
TRBD1	TRBJ2-1	TRBV6-6	many	CASSYAGGEQFF	TGTGCCAGCAGTTATGCAGGGGGTGAGCAGTTCTTC
.	TRBJ2-2	TRBV28	many	CASSSNRESTGELFF	TGTGCCAGCAGTTCTAACAGGGAGAGCACCGGGGAGCTGTTTTTT
TRBD2	TRBJ2-1	TRBV7-2	many	CASIRQAGGNEQFF	TGTGCCAGCATCAGACAAGCGGGGGGCAATGAGCAGTTCTTC
.	TRBJ1-6	TRBV5-1	.	CASSLASSDNSPLHF	TGCGCCAGCAGCTTGGCCAGCAGTGATAATTCACCCCTCCACTTT
TRBD1	TRBJ1-1	TRBV3-1	few	CASSSRGRTEAFF	TGTGCCAGCAGTTCCAGGGGGAGGACTGAAGCTTTCTTT
TRBD2	TRBJ2-7	TRBV20-1	many	CSASTGGRSYEQYF	TGCAGTGCTAGCACCGGGGGGAGATCCTACGAGCAGTACTTC
.	TRBJ2-5	TRBV29-1	.	CSVVPGVETQYF	TGCAGCGTTGTCCCGGGGGTGGAGACCCAGTACTTC
.	TRBJ2-7	TRBV10-2	.	CATYLYEQYF	TGCGCCACCTACTTATACGAGCAGTACTTC
.	TRBJ1-6	TRBV28	few	CASSLSGLLSPLHF	TGTGCCAGCAGTCTTTCCGGGCTACTGTCACCCCTCCACTTT
.	TRBJ1-2	TRBV10-3	few	CAISESVVWLNYGYTF	TGTGCCATCAGTGAGTCGGTAGTTTGGCTTAACTATGGCTACACCTTC
.	TRBJ2-5	TRBV20-1	few	CSVIPSGGQTQYF	TGCAGTGTAATTCCTTCCGGGGGACAGACCCAGTACTTC
TRBD2	TRBJ2-1	TRBV20-1	once	CSASRLAGAGYNEQFF	TGCAGTGCTAGTAGACTAGCGGGAGCGGGATACAATGAGCAGTTCTTC
TRBD2	TRBJ2-2	TRBV20-1	many	CSATLAGVDTGELFF	TGCAGTGCGACTCTAGCGGGGGTAGACACCGGGGAGCTGTTTTTT
TRBD2	TRBJ2-1	TRBV11-3	many	CASSPTSGNEQFF	TGTGCCAGCAGCCCGACTAGCGGGAATGAGCAGTTCTTC
.	TRBJ2-5	TRBV6-1	many	CASRPSDRQETQYF	TGTGCCAGCAGACCTTCAGACAGGCAAGAGACCCAGTACTTC
.	TRBJ1-5	TRBV20-1	many	CSPIQVVNQPQHF	TGCTCCCCCATACAAGTAGTCAATCAGCCCCAGCATTTT
.	TRBJ1-1	TRBV20-1	few	CSARGQQDMNTEAFF	TGCAGTGCTAGAGGACAGCAAGATATGAACACTGAAGCTTTCTTT
TRBD2	TRBJ2-7	TRBV7-9	.	CASRQSGLAYEQYF	TGTGCCAGCAGACAATCAGGACTAGCCTACGAGCAGTACTTC
.	TRBJ2-6	TRBV29-1	.	CGVSSGANVLTF	TGCGGGGTCTCGTCTGGGGCCAACGTCCTGACTTTC
.	TRBJ2-7	TRBV27	.	CATASRQVQYF	TGTGCCACAGCGAGTAGGCAGGTGCAGTACTTC
.	TRBJ2-3	TRBV20-1	.	CSAQRPNTDTQYF	TGCAGTGCTCAGCGGCCAAACACAGATACGCAGTATTTT
TRBD1	TRBJ1-1	TRBV20-1	.	CSATGTGLTEAFF	TGCAGTGCCACCGGGACAGGGCTCACTGAAGCTTTCTTT
.	TRBJ1-1	TRBV29-1	many	CSVGATGWGNTEAFF	TGCAGCGTTGGGGCCACTGGTTGGGGGAACACTGAAGCTTTCTTT
.	TRBJ1-5	TRBV7-2	many	CASSPGSKNNQPQHF	TGTGCCAGCAGTCCCGGGTCGAAGAACAATCAGCCCCAGCATTTT
TRBD1	TRBJ2-1	TRBV3-1	.	CASSSTGQVYDEQFF	TGTGCCAGCAGCTCGACGGGACAGGTGTACGATGAGCAGTTCTTC
.	TRBJ2-7	TRBV5-1	many	CASSPGPTSYEQYF	TGCGCCAGCAGCCCAGGACCGACCTCCTACGAGCAGTACTTC
.	TRBJ1-5	TRBV19	many	CASRLGGDSNQPQHF	TGTGCCAGTAGACTGGGCGGGGATAGCAATCAGCCCCAGCATTTT
.	TRBJ2-2	TRBV6-6	.	CAGRSSNTGELFF	TGTGCCGGGCGCAGTTCGAACACCGGGGAGCTGTTTTTT
.	TRBJ1-2	TRBV4-2	.	CASSQRLTGTPTGYTF	TGTGCCAGCAGCCAAAGGCTCACCGGGACCCCGACTGGCTACACCTTC
.	TRBJ1-3	TRBV28	.	CASRRQPLSGNTIYF	TGTGCCAGCAGGCGACAGCCCCTCTCTGGAAACACCATATATTTT
.	TRBJ2-2	TRBV6-5	few	CASSPGSGVLFF	TGTGCCAGCAGCCCGGGGTCTGGGGTGCTGTTTTTT
.	TRBJ2-2	TRBV7-8	few	CASSRTPVRGAGELFF	TGTGCCAGCAGCCGGACTCCTGTTAGGGGGGCCGGGGAGCTGTTTTTT
TRBD2	TRBJ2-7	TRBV7-9	few	CASRPWSSGAPYEQYF	TGTGCCAGCAGGCCGTGGTCTAGCGGAGCCCCCTACGAGCAGTACTTC
TRBD2	TRBJ2-1	TRBV20-1	few	CSARLSSGSVYNEQFF	TGCAGTGCTAGACTCTCTAGCGGGAGCGTATACAATGAGCAGTTCTTC
.	TRBJ1-5	TRBV7-2	.	CASSLEVGLKPQHF	TGTGCCAGCAGCTTAGAAGTGGGCCTTAAGCCCCAGCATTTT
TRBD1	TRBJ2-1	TRBV7-9	.	CASSRGQGARSNEQFF	TGTGCCAGCAGCCGAGGACAGGGGGCGCGGTCTAATGAGCAGTTCTTC
.	TRBJ2-5	TRBV28	few	CASRQGQGGQETQYF	TGTGCCAGCAGGCAGGGACAAGGAGGCCAAGAGACCCAGTACTTC
.	TRBJ2-7	TRBV5-1	many	CASSLVKNEQYF	TGCGCCAGCAGCCTGGTCAAGAACGAGCAGTACTTC
TRBD1	TRBJ2-2	TRBV5-1	many	CASSFTGGSNTGELFF	TGCGCCAGCAGTTTTACAGGGGGCTCGAACACCGGGGAGCTGTTTTTT
.	TRBJ1-2	TRBV29-1	many	CSAQKGSGAGGYTF	TGCAGCGCCCAGAAGGGGTCCGGGGCGGGTGGCTACACCTTC
.	TRBJ1-2	TRBV4-2	many	CASSPPSSRGGNGYTF	TGTGCCAGCAGCCCCCCAAGTTCGAGGGGAGGCAATGGCTACACCTTC
.	TRBJ1-6	TRBV28	many	CASSLNSGDSPLHF	TGTGCCAGCAGTTTGAATTCAGGGGATTCACCCCTCCACTTT
.	TRBJ2-3	TRBV20-1	.	CSARTVFDTDTQYF	TGCAGTGCTAGGACTGTATTTGACACAGATACGCAGTATTTT
TRBD1	TRBJ2-7	TRBV6-5	many	CASSYSTGATKYEQYF	TGTGCCAGCAGTTATTCAACAGGGGCGACCAAATACGAGCAGTACTTC
TRBD1	TRBJ1-4	TRBV7-9	.	CASSTGTGGAKLFF	TGTGCCAGCAGCACTGGGACAGGGGGCGCAAAACTGTTTTTT
.	TRBJ1-1	TRBV7-2	many	CASSFKGGTEAFF	TGTGCCAGCAGCTTTAAGGGAGGCACTGAAGCTTTCTTT
.	TRBJ1-4	TRBV20-1	.	CSASIGRNEKLFF	TGCAGTGCTAGTATAGGGAGGAATGAAAAACTGTTTTTT
TRBD1	TRBJ1-6	TRBV7-9	.	CASSEGQGGSHLHF	TGTGCCAGCAGCGAGGGACAGGGAGGGTCACACCTCCACTTT
.	TRBJ1-1	TRBV7-2	many	CASSLRPTQGHTEAFF	TGTGCCAGCAGCTTACGGCCGACCCAGGGTCACACTGAAGCTTTCTTT